The 21 T cell receptor beta chains given below trace back to one sample, sequenced in a study of T cells in Graves' hyperthyroidism and ophthalmopathy. TCR beta CDR3 region amplification was performed from RNA transcripts. The primer set for the first-round RT-PCR of the TCR CDR3 was HTBI. TCRdb re-called the multiplex PCR reads with MiXCR, one entry per CDR3 protein. The table includes 530,000 or so distinct CDR3 sequences, just over 45% detected once. Sequenced sample: peripheral blood or thyroid tissue (not recorded which). These receptors were taken from a woman aged 18-30 years with Graves' hyperthyroidism.

In its sample, this clonotype was seen once. The chain links TRBV7-2 to TRBJ1-5; TRBD1 agrees at 7 bases. The germline gives CDR1 SGHTA, CDR2 FQGNSA. The CDR3 is made up of 13 amino acids. V lost 4 bases and J lost 11; bases outside the gene matches: 8. This chain's CDR3 is CASSSTGIETQHF. In DNA form, the CDR3 reads TGTGCCAGCAGCTCGACAGGGATTGAGACCCAGCATTTT.

This clonotype was recorded only once. The chain employs TRBV2 and TRBJ1-2; D remains unclear. The CDR3 contains 12 residues. The germline V gene has CDR1 SNHLY and CDR2 FYNNEI. Trimming removed 8 bases at V and 2 bases at J, with 9 bases between. The CDR3 DNA reads as TGTGCCAGCTTGTCGGGGAACTATGGCTACACCTTC. It codes for CASLSGNYGYTF.

This clonotype was picked up a small number of times. A much larger clone differs from this one at a single base, so this may be a read error. The chain combines TRBV5-8 with TRBJ2-7; D is uncertain. Germline CDR1 is SGHTS and CDR2 is YDEGEE. The CDR3 is made up of 12 amino acids. The DNA for the CDR3 is TGCGCCAGCAGCTTGGAGCGCGACGAGCAGTGCTTC. Translating gives CASSLERDEQCF.

On this clonotype itself: A much larger clone differs from this one at a single base, so this may be a read error. The gene calls are TRBV18 and TRBJ2-5, with D tentatively TRBD2 (6 bases). Trimming shortened V by 3 bases and J by 4 bases, and 15 bases separated the two germline ends. CDR3 length: 15 amino acids. The germline V gene has CDR1 KGHSH and CDR2 LQKENI. The CDR3 nucleotides read TGTGCCAGCTCACCGCACCGCGGGGAAGGAGAGACCCAGTACTTC. Protein product: CASSPHRGEGETQYF.

Ten or more counts support this clonotype. The rearrangement joins TRBV24-1 to TRBJ2-7, with 10 bases fitting TRBD1. V shed 4 bases and J 3 bases; nucleotides not matched to a gene: 2. Germline lookup yields CDR1 KGHDR and CDR2 SFDVKD. The CDR3 is 14 amino acids. The DNA for the CDR3 is TGTGCCACCAGTGACGGGGACAGGGGCTACGAGCAGTACTTC. Protein sequence: CATSDGDRGYEQYF.

This clonotype came up once. V usage is TRBV19 and J usage is TRBJ1-2, with 7 bases lining up with TRBD1. The V gene's germline CDR1 is LNHDA and CDR2 SQIVND (reference sequence). The length of the CDR3 is 12 residues. The CDR3 reads CASAGTVNGYTF. CDR3 DNA sequence: TGTGCTTCAGCCGGGACAGTCAATGGCTACACCTTC.

This sequence joins TRBV7-2 and TRBJ2-1; 8 bases fit TRBD2. The CDR3 runs 15 residues. V shed 5 bases, J shed 9 bases, and the junction held 12 bases outside the gene matches. CDR1 SGHTA and CDR2 FQGNSA come from the germline V gene. CDR3 DNA sequence: TGTGCCAGCAGCCAAGGGGGAGCGGGAGATTTTGAGCAGTTCTTC. Its translation: CASSQGGAGDFEQFF.

This clonotype came up a few times. J is TRBJ1-2 and V is TRBV19; 9 bases are shared with TRBD1. The germline V gene encodes CDR1 LNHDA and CDR2 SQIVND (reference sequence). CDR3 length equals 15 residues. With 7 bases clipped from V and 4 bases from J, the junction kept 10 bases outside the gene matches. CDR3 residues: CASNYGQGLSYGYTF. Written as DNA, the CDR3 is TGTGCCAGTAACTACGGACAGGGGCTTAGCTATGGCTACACCTTC.

This clonotype was detected ten times or more. V is TRBV7-9 and J is TRBJ2-7; D is possibly TRBD2 (6 bases). This CDR3 contains 14 residues. V shed 5 bases and J shed 0 bases, with 11 bases lying between them. The germline CDR1 and CDR2 sequences are SEHNR and FQNEAQ (reference sequence). CDR3 sequence (DNA): TGTGCCAGCAGCAGGAGGGACGGCTCCTACGAGCAGTACTTC. Encoded protein: CASSRRDGSYEQYF.

The chain has TRBV29-1 and TRBJ1-5; 11 bases map to TRBD1. This CDR3 comprises 14 residues. CDR1 and CDR2 (germline): SQVTM, ANQGSEA. V shed 7 bases, J shed 7 bases, and the junction held 9 bases outside the gene matches. CDR3: CSASLGQGGQPQHF. The CDR3, as DNA: TGCAGCGCTTCTCTGGGACAGGGGGGGCAGCCCCAGCATTTT.

This clonotype came up a few times. The chain links TRBV19 to TRBJ1-4; 7 nucleotides line up with TRBD1. The CDR3 is 13 amino acids. V lost 11 bases, J lost 8 bases, and 11 bases stayed unmatched. Per the germline V gene, CDR1 is LNHDA and CDR2 is SQIVND (reference sequence). CDR3 residues: CAATTGAKEKLFF. CDR3 sequence (DNA): TGTGCCGCTACCACAGGGGCCAAGGAAAAACTGTTTTTT. Complete variable domain (other parts from reference TRBV19 and TRBJ1-4): DGGITQSPKYLFRKEGQNVTLSCEQNLNHDAMYWYRQDPGQGLRLIYYSQIVNDFQKGDIAEGYSVSREKKESFPLTVTSAQKNPTAFYLCAATTGAKEKLFFGSGTQLSVL.

The genes are TRBV12-5 and TRBJ2-3; 8 bases are shared with TRBD1. There are 16 residues in the CDR3. After removal of 0 bases from V and 3 bases from J, the junction contained 5 bases not matched to a gene. Germline loops: CDR1 LGHNT, CDR2 FRNRAP. The CDR3 DNA follows: TGTGCTAGTGGTTTGGTGATCGACAGGGGAACAGATACGCAGTATTTT. Protein sequence: CASGLVIDRGTDTQYF. Variable domain in full (rest from reference TRBV12-5 and TRBJ2-3): DARVTQTPRHKVTEMGQEVTMRCQPILGHNTVFWYRQTMMQGLELLAYFRNRAPLDDSGMPKDRFSAEMPDATLATLKIQPSEPRDSAVYFCASGLVIDRGTDTQYFGPGTRLTVL.

Ten or more counts support this clonotype. J is TRBJ1-3 and V is TRBV6-6; D remains ambiguous. Germline assignment: CDR1 MNHNY and CDR2 SVGAGI (reference sequence). V lost 5 bases to trimming and J lost 13 bases, with 12 bases between them. This CDR3 comprises 11 residues. CDR3: CASSQESAIYF. The CDR3, as DNA: TGTGCCAGCAGTCAAGAATCGGCGATATATTTT.

V is TRBV24-1 and J is TRBJ2-1; TRBD2 matches at 11 bases. This CDR3 has 16 amino acids. Germline CDR1 is KGHDR and CDR2 is SFDVKD. J gave up 4 bases and V 3 bases, and 4 bases lay outside the gene matches. The CDR3 coding sequence is TGTGCCACCAGTGATCGACTAGCGGGACTTTACAATGAGCAGTTCTTC. Its translation: CATSDRLAGLYNEQFF.

This clonotype came up a few times. No conserved phenylalanine or tryptophan ends this CDR3, so it is likely a read error. It is unclear where the CDR3 begins or ends on the DNA, so no DNA is shown, and the CDR3 is as TCRdb lists it. The J gene is TRBJ2-6, the V gene TRBV20-1; the table's D call TRBD2 went unverified against the DNA. The CDR3 is 9 residues long, counting both termini. Germline CDR1 is DFQATT and CDR2 is SNEGSKA (reference sequence). The CDR3 sequence: CSARLAGDT.

This clonotype occurred many times. The V gene is TRBV12-5, the J gene TRBJ2-7; the match to TRBD2 covers 10 bases. With V trimmed by 3 bases and J by 0 bases, 8 bases remained unmatched. In germline, CDR1 is LGHNT, CDR2 FRNRAP. The CDR3 has 17 residues. DNA of the CDR3: TGTGCTAGTGGTTTTGCTAGCGGGAGCCCAAGCTCCTACGAGCAGTACTTC. This sequence encodes CASGFASGSPSSYEQYF.

This clonotype was counted many times. The V gene is TRBV12-3 or TRBV12-4, the J gene TRBJ1-2, with D unresolved. This CDR3 is 14 amino acids long. V lost 3 bases and J lost 0, with 8 bases in between. CDR3 loop: CASSFMETNYGYTF. In DNA, the CDR3 is TGTGCCAGCAGTTTCATGGAGACTAACTATGGCTACACCTTC.

In the case of this clonotype: One end of the junction fails to match germline, which may point to a read error. The chain couples TRBV7-2 to TRBJ1-4; 7 bases are shared with TRBD1. This CDR3 contains 15 residues. The germline V gene encodes CDR1 SGHTA and CDR2 FQGNSA. The CDR3 region is CASSLASGQREKLFF. DNA for the CDR3: TGTGCCAGCAGCCTAGCCTCGGGACAGCGTGAAAAACTGTTTTTT.

The V call is TRBV29-1, the J call TRBJ1-5; D might be TRBD1 (5 bases). Trimming left V 8 bases short and J 0 bases short, with 11 bases between. Germline-derived CDR1 and CDR2 are SQVTM and ANQGSEA. The CDR3 runs 13 residues. The CDR3 spells CSSQTDSNQPQHF. CDR3 nucleotides: TGCAGCAGCCAGACAGATAGCAATCAGCCCCAGCATTTT.

DNA of the CDR3: TGTGCCACCAGCAGCGCTCGACAGGGGGGGTACGAGCAGTACTTC. Translating gives CATSSARQGGYEQYF. V gene TRBV15 combines with J gene TRBJ2-7; 9 nucleotides match TRBD1. Germline lookup yields CDR1 LNHNV and CDR2 YYDKDF (reference sequence). This CDR3 spans 15 amino acids. J lost 4 bases, V lost 3 bases, and 7 bases had no gene match.

In regard to this clonotype: It may be a read error: a sequence one base away is much more abundant. V and J are TRBV30 and TRBJ1-2; D ambiguous. Germline CDR1 reads GTSNPN; CDR2 reads SVGIG (reference sequence). The V end lost 1 base, the J end lost 7 bases, and 10 bases lay between the germline ends. CDR3 length equals 12 residues. The CDR3 protein is CAWSGRPIGYTF. The CDR3 DNA follows: TGTGCCTGGAGTGGACGCCCTATTGGCTACACCTTC. Looking up the rest from reference TRBV30 and TRBJ1-2 gives the full variable domain: SQTIHQWPATLVQPVGSPLSLECTVEGTSNPNLYWYRQAAGRGLQLLFYSVGIGQISSEVPQNLSASRPQDRQFILSSKKLLLSDSGFYLCAWSGRPIGYTFGSGTRLTVV.